The present entry profiles one T cell receptor beta chain with its context. Per germline, CDR1 MNHEY and CDR2 SMNVEV (reference sequence). CDR3 length equals 15 residues. V dropped 6 bases and J dropped 4 bases, with 19 bases sitting between them. The assay was immunoSEQ multiplex PCR, and TCRdb's table has in-frame clones only and misses some. The sample contains tens of thousands of clones, approximately 81% of which appear only once. These data belong to a study of OX40 agonist ivuxolimab in advanced cancers. The sequence came from an adult with an advanced solid tumor such as melanoma, head and neck, liver or kidney cancer. This sample comprised CD4+ or CD8+ T cells sorted from blood, obtained in a trial of the OX40 agonist ivuxolimab. V usage is TRBV27 and J usage is TRBJ2-7; D gene uncertain. CDR3 coding DNA: TGTGCCAGCAGAAGGAAGTCCACGTTCGATTACGAGCAGTACTTC. It encodes CASRRKSTFDYEQYF.